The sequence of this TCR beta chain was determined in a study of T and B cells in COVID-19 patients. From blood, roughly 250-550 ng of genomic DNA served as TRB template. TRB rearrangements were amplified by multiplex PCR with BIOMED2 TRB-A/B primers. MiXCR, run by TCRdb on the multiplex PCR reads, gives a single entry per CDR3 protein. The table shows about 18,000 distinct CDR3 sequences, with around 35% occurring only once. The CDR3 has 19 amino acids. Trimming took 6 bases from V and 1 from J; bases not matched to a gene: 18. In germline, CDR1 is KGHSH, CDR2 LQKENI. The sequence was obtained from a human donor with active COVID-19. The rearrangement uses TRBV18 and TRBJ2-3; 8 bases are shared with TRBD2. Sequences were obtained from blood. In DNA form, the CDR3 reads TGTGCCAGCTCTCCAACCTCCTCCCCTACAGCGGGGGGCACAGATACGCAGTATTTT. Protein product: CASSPTSSPTAGGTDTQYF.